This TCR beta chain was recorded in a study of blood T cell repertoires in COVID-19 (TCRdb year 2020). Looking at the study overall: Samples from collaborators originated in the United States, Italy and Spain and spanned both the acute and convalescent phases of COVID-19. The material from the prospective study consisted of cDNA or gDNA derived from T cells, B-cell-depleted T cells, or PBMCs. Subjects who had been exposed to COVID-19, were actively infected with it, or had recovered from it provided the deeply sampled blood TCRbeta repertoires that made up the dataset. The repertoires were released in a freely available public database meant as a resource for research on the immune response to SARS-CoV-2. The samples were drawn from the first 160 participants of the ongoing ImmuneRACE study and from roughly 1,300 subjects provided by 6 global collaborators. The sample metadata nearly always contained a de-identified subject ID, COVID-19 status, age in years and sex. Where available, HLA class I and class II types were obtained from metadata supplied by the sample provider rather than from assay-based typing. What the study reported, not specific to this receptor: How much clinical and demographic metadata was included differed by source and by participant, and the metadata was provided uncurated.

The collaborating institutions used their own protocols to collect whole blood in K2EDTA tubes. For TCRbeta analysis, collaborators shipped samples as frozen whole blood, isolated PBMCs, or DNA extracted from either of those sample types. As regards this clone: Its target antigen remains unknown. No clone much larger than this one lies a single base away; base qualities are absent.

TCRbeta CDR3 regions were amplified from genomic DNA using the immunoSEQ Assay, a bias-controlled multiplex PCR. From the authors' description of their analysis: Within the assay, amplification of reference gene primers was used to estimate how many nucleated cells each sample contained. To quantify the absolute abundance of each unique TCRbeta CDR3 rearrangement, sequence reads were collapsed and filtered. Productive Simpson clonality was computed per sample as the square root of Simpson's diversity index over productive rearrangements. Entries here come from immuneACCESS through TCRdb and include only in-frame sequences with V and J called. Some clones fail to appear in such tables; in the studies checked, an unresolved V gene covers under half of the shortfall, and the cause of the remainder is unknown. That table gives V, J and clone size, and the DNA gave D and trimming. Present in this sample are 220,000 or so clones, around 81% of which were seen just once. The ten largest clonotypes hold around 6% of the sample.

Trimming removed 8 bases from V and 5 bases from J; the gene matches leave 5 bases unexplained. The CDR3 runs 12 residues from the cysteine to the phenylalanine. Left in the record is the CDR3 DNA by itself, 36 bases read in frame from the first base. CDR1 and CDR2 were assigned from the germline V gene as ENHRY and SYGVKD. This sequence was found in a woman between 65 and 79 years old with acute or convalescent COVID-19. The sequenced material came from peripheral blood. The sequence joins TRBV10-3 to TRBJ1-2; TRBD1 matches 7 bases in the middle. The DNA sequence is TGTGCCATCGGCCGGGACAGTTATGGCTACACCTTC. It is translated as CAIGRDSYGYTF.